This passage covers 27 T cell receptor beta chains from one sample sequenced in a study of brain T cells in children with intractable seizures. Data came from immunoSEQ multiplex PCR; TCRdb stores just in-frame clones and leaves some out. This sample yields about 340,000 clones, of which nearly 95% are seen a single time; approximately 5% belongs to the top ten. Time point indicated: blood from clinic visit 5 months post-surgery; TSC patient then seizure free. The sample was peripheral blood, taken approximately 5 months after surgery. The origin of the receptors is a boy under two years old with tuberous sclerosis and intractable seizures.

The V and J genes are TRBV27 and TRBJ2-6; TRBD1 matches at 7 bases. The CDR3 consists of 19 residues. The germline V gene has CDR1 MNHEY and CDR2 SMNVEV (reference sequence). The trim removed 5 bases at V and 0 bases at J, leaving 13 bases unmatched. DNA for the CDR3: TGTGCCAGCAGTACCTCAAGGGGACAGACGGTCTCTGGGGCCAACGTCCTGACTTTC. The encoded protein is CASSTSRGQTVSGANVLTF.

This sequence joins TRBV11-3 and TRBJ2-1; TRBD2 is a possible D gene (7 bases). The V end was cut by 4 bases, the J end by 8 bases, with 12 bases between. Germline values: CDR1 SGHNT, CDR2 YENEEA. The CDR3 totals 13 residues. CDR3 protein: CASSSRRGHEQFF. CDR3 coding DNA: TGTGCCAGCAGCTCAAGGCGGGGGCATGAGCAGTTCTTC.

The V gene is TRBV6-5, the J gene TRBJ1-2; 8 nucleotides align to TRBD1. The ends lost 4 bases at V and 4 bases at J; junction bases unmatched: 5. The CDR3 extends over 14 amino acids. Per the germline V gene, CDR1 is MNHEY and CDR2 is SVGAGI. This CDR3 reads CASSFGQGTYGYTF. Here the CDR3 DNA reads TGTGCCAGCAGTTTCGGACAGGGAACCTATGGCTACACCTTC.

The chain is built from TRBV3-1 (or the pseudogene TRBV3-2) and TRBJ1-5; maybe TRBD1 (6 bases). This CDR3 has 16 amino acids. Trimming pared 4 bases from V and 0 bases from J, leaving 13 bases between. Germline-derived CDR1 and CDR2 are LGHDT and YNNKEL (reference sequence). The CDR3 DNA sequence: TGTGCCAGCAGCCTAGGGACATCATATAGCAATCAGCCCCAGCATTTT. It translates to CASSLGTSYSNQPQHF.

CDR3 in amino acids: CASSSRSDRGHGDTQYF. The CDR3 region has the DNA TGTGCCAGCAGTTCTCGATCCGACAGGGGGCATGGAGATACGCAGTATTTT. The chain couples TRBV27 to TRBJ2-3; the match to TRBD1 covers 10 bases. The CDR3 has 17 residues. V shed 4 bases and J 5 bases; nucleotides not matched to a gene: 12. Germline values: CDR1 MNHEY, CDR2 SMNVEV (reference sequence).

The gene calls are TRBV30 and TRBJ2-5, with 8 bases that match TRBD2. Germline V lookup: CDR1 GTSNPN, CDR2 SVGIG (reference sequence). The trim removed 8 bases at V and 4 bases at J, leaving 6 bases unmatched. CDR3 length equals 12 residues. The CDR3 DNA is TGTGCCCGAGCGGGAGTATCAGAGACCCAGTACTTC. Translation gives CARAGVSETQYF.

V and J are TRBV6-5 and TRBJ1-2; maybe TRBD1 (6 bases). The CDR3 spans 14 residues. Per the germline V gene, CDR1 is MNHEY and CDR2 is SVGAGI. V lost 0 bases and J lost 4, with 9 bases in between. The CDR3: CASSYSDRLYGYTF. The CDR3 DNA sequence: TGTGCCAGCAGTTACTCCGACAGGCTCTATGGCTACACCTTC.

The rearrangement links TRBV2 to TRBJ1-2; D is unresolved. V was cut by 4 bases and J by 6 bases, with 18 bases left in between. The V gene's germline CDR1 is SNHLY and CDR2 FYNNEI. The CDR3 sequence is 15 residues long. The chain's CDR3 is CASSAARPPSDGYTF. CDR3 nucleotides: TGTGCCAGCAGTGCGGCCAGGCCCCCGAGTGATGGCTACACCTTC. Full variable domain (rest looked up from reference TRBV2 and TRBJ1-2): EPEVTQTPSHQVTQMGQEVILRCVPISNHLYFYWYRQILGQKVEFLVSFYNNEISEKSEIFDDQFSVERPDGSNFTLKIRSTKLEDSAMYFCASSAARPPSDGYTFGSGTRLTVV.

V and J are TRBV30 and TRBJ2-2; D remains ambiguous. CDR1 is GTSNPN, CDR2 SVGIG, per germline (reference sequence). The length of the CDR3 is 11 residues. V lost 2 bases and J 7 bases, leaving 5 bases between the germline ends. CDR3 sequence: CAWSSGGELFF. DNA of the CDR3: TGTGCCTGGAGTTCCGGCGGGGAGCTGTTTTTT.

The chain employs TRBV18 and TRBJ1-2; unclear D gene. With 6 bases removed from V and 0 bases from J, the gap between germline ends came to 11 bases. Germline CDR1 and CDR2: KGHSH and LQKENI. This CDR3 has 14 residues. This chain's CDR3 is CASSFSLANYGYTF. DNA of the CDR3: TGTGCCAGCTCCTTCTCACTAGCTAACTATGGCTACACCTTC.

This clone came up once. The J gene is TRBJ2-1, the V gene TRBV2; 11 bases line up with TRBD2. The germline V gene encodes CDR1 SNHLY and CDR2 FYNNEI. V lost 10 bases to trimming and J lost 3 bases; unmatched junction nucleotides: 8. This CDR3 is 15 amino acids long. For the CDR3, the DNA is TGTGCCACTAGACCCGGGACTAGCGGCTACAATGAGCAGTTCTTC. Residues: CATRPGTSGYNEQFF.

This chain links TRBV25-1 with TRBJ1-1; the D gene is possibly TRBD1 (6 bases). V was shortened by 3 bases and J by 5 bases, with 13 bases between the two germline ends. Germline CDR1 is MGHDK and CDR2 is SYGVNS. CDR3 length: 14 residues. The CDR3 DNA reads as TGTGCCAGCAGTGACAGGGGATATGGGACTGAAGCTTTCTTT. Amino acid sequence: CASSDRGYGTEAFF.

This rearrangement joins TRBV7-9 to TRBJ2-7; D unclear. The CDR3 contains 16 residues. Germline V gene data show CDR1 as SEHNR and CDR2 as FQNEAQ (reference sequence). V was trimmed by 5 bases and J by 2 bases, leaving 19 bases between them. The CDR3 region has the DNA TGTGCCAGCAGCCAACGGGTAGAGGCCTCTCCCTACGAGCAGTACTTC. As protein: CASSQRVEASPYEQYF.

The CDR3 nucleotides read TGTGCCAGTACGCTCCGACGGGGTATGTTCACTGAAGCTTTCTTT. Its protein product is CASTLRRGMFTEAFF. This sequence joins TRBV19 and TRBJ1-1; no clear D. The CDR3 runs to 15 residues. CDR1 is LNHDA and CDR2 is SQIVND in the germline V gene (reference sequence). V lost 7 bases and J 4 bases, leaving 19 bases between the germline ends.

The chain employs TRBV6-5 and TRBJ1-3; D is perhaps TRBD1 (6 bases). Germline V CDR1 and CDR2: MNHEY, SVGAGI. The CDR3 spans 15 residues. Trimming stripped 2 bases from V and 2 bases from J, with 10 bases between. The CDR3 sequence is CASSYGGRAGNTIYF. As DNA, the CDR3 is TGTGCCAGCAGTTACGGGGGCAGGGCTGGAAACACCATATATTTT.

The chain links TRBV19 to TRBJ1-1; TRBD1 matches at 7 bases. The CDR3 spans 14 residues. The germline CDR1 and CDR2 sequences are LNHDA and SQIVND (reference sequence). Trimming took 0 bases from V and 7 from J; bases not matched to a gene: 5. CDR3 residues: CASSIDQRDSEAFF. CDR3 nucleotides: TGTGCCAGTAGTATAGATCAGAGGGACAGTGAAGCTTTCTTT.

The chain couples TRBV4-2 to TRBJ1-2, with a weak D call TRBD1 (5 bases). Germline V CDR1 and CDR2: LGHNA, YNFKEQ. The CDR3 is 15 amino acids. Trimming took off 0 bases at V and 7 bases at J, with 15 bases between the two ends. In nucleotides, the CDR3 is TGTGCCAGCAGCCAAGAACTAGGTGGGGCTTTTGGCTACACCTTC. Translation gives CASSQELGGAFGYTF.

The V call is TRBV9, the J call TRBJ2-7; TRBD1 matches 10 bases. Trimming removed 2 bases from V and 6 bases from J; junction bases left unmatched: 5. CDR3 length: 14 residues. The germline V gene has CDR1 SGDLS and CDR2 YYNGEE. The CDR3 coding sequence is TGTGCCAGCAGCGTGGGGACAGGGGAGACCGAGCAGTACTTC. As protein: CASSVGTGETEQYF.

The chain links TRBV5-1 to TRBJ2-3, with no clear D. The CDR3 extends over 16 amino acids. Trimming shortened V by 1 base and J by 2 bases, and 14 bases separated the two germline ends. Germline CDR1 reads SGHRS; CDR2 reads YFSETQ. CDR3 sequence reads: CASSLSWVEFTDTQYF. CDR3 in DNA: TGCGCCAGCAGCTTGTCATGGGTCGAGTTCACAGATACGCAGTATTTT.

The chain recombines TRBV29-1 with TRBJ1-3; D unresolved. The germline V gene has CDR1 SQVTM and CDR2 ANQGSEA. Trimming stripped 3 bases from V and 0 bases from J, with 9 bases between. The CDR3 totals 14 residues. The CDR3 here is CSVETRHSGNTIYF. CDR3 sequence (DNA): TGCAGCGTTGAGACTCGGCACTCTGGAAACACCATATATTTT.

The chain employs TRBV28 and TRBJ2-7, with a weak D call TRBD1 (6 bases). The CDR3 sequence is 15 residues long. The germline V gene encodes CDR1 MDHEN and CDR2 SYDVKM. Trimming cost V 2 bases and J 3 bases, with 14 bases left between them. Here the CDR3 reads CASSLGTLYYYEQYF. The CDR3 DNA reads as TGTGCCAGCAGTTTAGGGACACTCTACTACTACGAGCAGTACTTC.

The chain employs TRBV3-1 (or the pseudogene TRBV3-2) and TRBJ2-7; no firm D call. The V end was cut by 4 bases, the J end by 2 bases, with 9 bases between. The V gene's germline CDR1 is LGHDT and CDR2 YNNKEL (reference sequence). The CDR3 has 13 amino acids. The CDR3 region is CASSLGRAYEQYF. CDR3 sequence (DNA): TGTGCCAGCAGCCTTGGACGGGCCTACGAGCAGTACTTC.

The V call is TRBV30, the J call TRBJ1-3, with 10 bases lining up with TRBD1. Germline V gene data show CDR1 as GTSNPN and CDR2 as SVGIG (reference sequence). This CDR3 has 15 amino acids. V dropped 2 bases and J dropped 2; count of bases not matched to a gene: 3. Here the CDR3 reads CAWSTGTGAGNTIYF. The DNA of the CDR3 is TGTGCCTGGAGTACTGGGACAGGGGCTGGAAACACCATATATTTT.

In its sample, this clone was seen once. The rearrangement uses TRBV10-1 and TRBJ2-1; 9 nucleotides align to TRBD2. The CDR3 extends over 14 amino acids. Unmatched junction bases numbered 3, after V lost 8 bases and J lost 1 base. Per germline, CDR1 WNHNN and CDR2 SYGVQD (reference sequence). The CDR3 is CASSSGRSYNEQFF. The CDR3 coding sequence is TGCGCCAGCTCAAGCGGGAGGTCCTACAATGAGCAGTTCTTC.

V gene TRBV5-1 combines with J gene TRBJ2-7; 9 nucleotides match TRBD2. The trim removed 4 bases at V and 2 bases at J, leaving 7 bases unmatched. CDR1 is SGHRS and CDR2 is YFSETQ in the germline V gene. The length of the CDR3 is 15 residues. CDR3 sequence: CASSRLAGVAYEQYF. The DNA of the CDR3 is TGCGCCAGCAGCCGGTTAGCGGGGGTTGCCTACGAGCAGTACTTC.

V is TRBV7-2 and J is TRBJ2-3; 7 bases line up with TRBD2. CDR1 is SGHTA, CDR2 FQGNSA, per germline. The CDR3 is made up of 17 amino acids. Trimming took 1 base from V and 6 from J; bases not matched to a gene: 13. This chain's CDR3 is CASSLVPAAVGRDTQYF. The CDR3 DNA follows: TGTGCCAGCAGCTTAGTCCCGGCAGCGGTCGGGAGGGATACGCAGTATTTT.

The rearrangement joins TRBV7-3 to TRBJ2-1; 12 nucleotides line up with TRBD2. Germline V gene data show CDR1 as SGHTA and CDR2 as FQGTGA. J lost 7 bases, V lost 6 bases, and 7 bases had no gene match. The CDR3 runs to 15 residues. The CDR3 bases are TGTGCCAGCAGTCAGACTAGCGGGGGACCAAATGAGCAGTTCTTC. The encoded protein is CASSQTSGGPNEQFF. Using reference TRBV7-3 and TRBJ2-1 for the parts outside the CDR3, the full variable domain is GAGVSQTPSNKVTEKGKYVELRCDPISGHTALYWYRQSLGQGPEFLIYFQGTGAADDSGLPNDRFFAVRPEGSVSTLKIQRTERGDSAVYLCASSQTSGGPNEQFFGPGTRLTVL.